One and the same sample provided the 10 T cell receptor beta chains below, sequenced in a study of blood T cells in healthy people across ages. PCR was performed a second time for roughly 7 to 12 cycles using a sample-barcoded 5' primer and a J-beta primer mix. MiXCR, run by TCRdb on the 5' RACE reads, gives a single entry per CDR3 protein. Of 1,500,000 or so distinct CDR3 sequences listed, roughly 60% were seen once; the top ten hold 6.5% to 8%. Sequenced sample: blood. Receptor source: a man aged 18 to 29 in good health.

The V gene is TRBV20-1, the J gene TRBJ2-1, with D maybe TRBD1 (6 bases). The length of the CDR3 is 14 residues. Germline V lookup: CDR1 DFQATT, CDR2 SNEGSKA (reference sequence). The CDR3 coding sequence is TGCAGCCCCCTTGTACAGGGTAGGGGCAATGAGCAGTTCTTC. The encoded protein is CSPLVQGRGNEQFF.

The chain couples TRBV20-1 to TRBJ2-1, with 11 positions matching TRBD2. Per the germline V gene, CDR1 is DFQATT and CDR2 is SNEGSKA (reference sequence). Unmatched junction bases numbered 11, after V lost 4 bases and J lost 12 bases. There are 14 residues in the CDR3. As DNA, the CDR3 is TGCAGTGCTATTAGTCTAGCGGGGGGTAGGCCGCAGTTCTTC. It is translated as CSAISLAGGRPQFF.

V is TRBV27 and J is TRBJ1-5; D may be TRBD1 (5 bases). Germline V CDR1 and CDR2: MNHEY, SMNVEV (reference sequence). This CDR3 has 14 amino acids. With 3 bases removed from V and 6 bases from J, the gap between germline ends came to 12 bases. The CDR3 loop is CASSFLQGGQPQHF. Written as DNA, the CDR3 is TGTGCCAGCAGTTTCCTCCAGGGTGGTCAGCCCCAGCATTTT.

This clonotype was counted a few times. The genes are TRBV20-1 and TRBJ1-1; TRBD1 matches at 9 bases. CDR3 length equals 12 residues. The germline gives CDR1 DFQATT, CDR2 SNEGSKA (reference sequence). The CDR3 here is CSDKPGQGQAFF. The CDR3 DNA sequence: TGCAGCGACAAGCCGGGACAGGGACAGGCTTTCTTT.

The chain links TRBV13 to TRBJ2-1; a weak D match, TRBD2 (5 bases). Germline V gene data show CDR1 as PRHDT and CDR2 as FYEKMQ (reference sequence). V lost 5 bases, J lost 3 bases, and 17 bases lay in between. CDR3 length: 16 residues. The CDR3 sequence is CASSPSRTGLYNEQFF. As DNA, the CDR3 is TGTGCCAGCAGCCCTTCCCGGACTGGACTCTACAATGAGCAGTTCTTC.

The V call is TRBV5-1, the J call TRBJ2-3, with 8 bases matching TRBD2. The CDR3 runs to 17 residues. CDR1 is SGHRS, CDR2 YFSETQ, per germline. The V and J ends lost 4 bases and 5 bases, in that order; junction bases with no gene match: 15. DNA for the CDR3: TGCGCCAGCAGCCCTAATCTACTAGCGGTAGATGGAGATACGCAGTATTTT. This gives the protein CASSPNLLAVDGDTQYF.

This rearrangement joins TRBV9 to TRBJ2-5, with 9 positions matching TRBD2. Germline V lookup: CDR1 SGDLS, CDR2 YYNGEE. The CDR3 spans 16 residues. Trimming at V came to 4 bases and at J to 1 base, leaving 8 bases not matched to a gene. The CDR3 nucleotides are TGTGCCAGCAGCCCAGCTAGCGGGGCGTCCCAAGAGACCCAGTACTTC. This translates into CASSPASGASQETQYF.

The chain has TRBV27 and TRBJ2-7, with 10 bases lining up with TRBD2. The J call may be wrong; the DNA end is better matched by TRBJ2-4. This CDR3 has 14 amino acids. CDR1 is MNHEY, CDR2 SMNVEV, per germline (reference sequence). DNA for the CDR3: TGTGCCAGCAGTTCGGGACTAGCGCTCGACATTCAGTACTTC. Protein: CASSSGLALDIQYF.

CDR3 sequence: CASSFGQGSGQEQFF. DNA of the CDR3: TGCGCCAGCAGCTTTGGACAGGGTAGCGGACAAGAGCAGTTCTTC. The chain employs TRBV5-1 and TRBJ2-1; 8 nucleotides line up with TRBD1. CDR3 length: 15 amino acids. Germline CDR1 SGHRS, CDR2 YFSETQ. The V segment lost 2 bases and the J segment 10 bases; nucleotides outside the gene matches: 11.

The chain combines TRBV7-6 with TRBJ2-7; 7 bases fit TRBD2. V gave up 0 bases and J gave up 7 bases; unmatched junction bases: 6. The germline V gene has CDR1 SGHVS and CDR2 FNYEAQ. CDR3 length: 14 residues. This CDR3 is CASSLASSGDEQYF. As DNA, the CDR3 is TGTGCCAGCAGCTTAGCTTCTAGCGGAGATGAGCAGTACTTC. Filled out from reference TRBV7-6 and TRBJ2-7, the complete variable domain reads GAGVSQSPRYKVTKRGQDVALRCDPISGHVSLYWYRQALGQGPEFLTYFNYEAQQDKSGLPNDRFSAERPEGSISTLTIQRTEQRDSAMYRCASSLASSGDEQYFGPGTRLTVT.